The rows below give T cell receptor beta chains drawn from one sample of a study of T-cell memory formation after mild COVID-19. TCRdb used MiXCR to reprocess the 5' RACE reads, holding one entry per CDR3 protein. This table holds 150,000 or so distinct CDR3 sequences, roughly 12% found once. Sequencing was performed on PBMCs or a T cell subset sorted from them (not recorded which). Source of these receptors: a man aged 18-30 years who had mild COVID-19 (a few samples of this study predate the infection). Cell type and time point are not known. CDR3s include the opening cysteine and the closing phenylalanine or tryptophan. The order of the fields is J gene, clone size, V gene, D gene, CDR3 DNA, CDR3 protein. A D gene is named only where the DNA matches it firmly. Not every row has a clone size; where given, it reads once, few, many or a size class.

TRBJ2-3 | many | TRBV25-1 | TRBD2 | TGTGCCAGCAGTGATGGACTAGCGGGGACCGCAGATACGCAGTATTTT | CASSDGLAGTADTQYF
TRBJ1-2 | - | TRBV18 | TRBD1 | TGTGCCAGCTCACCACCGGGACAGCGTAGCTATGGCTACACCTTC | CASSPPGQRSYGYTF
TRBJ2-3 | few | TRBV11-2 | - | TGTGCCAGCCGGCGGGATCGGGGGTTCACAGATACGCAGTATTTT | CASRRDRGFTDTQYF
TRBJ1-1 | - | TRBV24-1 | - | TGTGCCACCAGTGATGGCGGACAGCGTGAAGCTTTCTTT | CATSDGGQREAFF
TRBJ1-2 | - | TRBV6-6 | - | TGTGCCAGTGAGTCGGGAGGCAGGTCGGTCTATGGCTACACCTTC | CASESGGRSVYGYTF
TRBJ1-5 | few | TRBV5-1 | - | TGCGCCAGCAGCAGAGGTCAGGGTATGGGTCAGCCCCAGCATTTT | CASSRGQGMGQPQHF
TRBJ2-2 | many | TRBV20-1 | - | TGCAGTGCTAGGGCCGGATTCACCGGGGAGCTGTTTTTT | CSARAGFTGELFF
TRBJ1-1 | few | TRBV5-1 | - | TGCGCCAGCAGCCCTCTACAGCCTCCCAACACTGAAGCTTTCTTT | CASSPLQPPNTEAFF
TRBJ2-1 | many | TRBV5-1 | TRBD2 | TGCGCCAGCAGCTTACTAGCGGGGGGGTTTGAGCAGTTCTTC | CASSLLAGGFEQFF
TRBJ1-2 | - | TRBV30 | - | TGTGCCTGGAGTGGGTGGTTTGGCTACACCTTT | CAWSGWFGYTF
TRBJ2-7 | - | TRBV10-2 | TRBD2 | TGCGCCAGCAGGGCCGGGCTAGCGGGGGCCGGGGGCCACGAGCAGTACTTC | CASRAGLAGAGGHEQYF
TRBJ2-7 | few | TRBV20-1 | TRBD2 | TGCAGTGCTAGCGTAGCTAGCGGATACTACGAGCAGTACTTC | CSASVASGYYEQYF
TRBJ1-2 | few | TRBV6-5 | - | TGTGCCAGCAGTTACAGTCCTGACTTGCGTGGCTACACCTTC | CASSYSPDLRGYTF
TRBJ1-2 | - | TRBV7-9 | - | TGTGCCAGCAGCTTCGGGGGGGCTTTATCTAACTATGGCTACACCTTC | CASSFGGALSNYGYTF
TRBJ2-1 | few | TRBV20-1 | TRBD2 | TGCAGTGCTAGGAGCCTAGCGGGGGGAACCTACAATGAGCAGTTCTTC | CSARSLAGGTYNEQFF
TRBJ2-3 | - | TRBV9 | - | TGTGCCAGCAGCCCTAGGTGGGGCCTCACAGATACGCAGTATTTT | CASSPRWGLTDTQYF
TRBJ1-5 | few | TRBV27 | - | TGTGCCAGCAGTTCCAGTTGGGGGCGCAGCAATCAGCCCCAGCATTTT | CASSSSWGRSNQPQHF
TRBJ2-3 | few | TRBV24-1 | - | TGTGCCACCAGTGATTACAGGGTCCCAGATACGCAGTATTTT | CATSDYRVPDTQYF
TRBJ1-6 | - | TRBV6-5 | TRBD1 | TGTGCCAGCAGTTTGGGACAGACGGGCTCCTATAATTCACCCCTCCACTTT | CASSLGQTGSYNSPLHF
TRBJ1-2 | - | TRBV24-1 | TRBD1 | TGTGCCACCAGTGATCGGGACAGCGAGTATGGCTACACCTTC | CATSDRDSEYGYTF
TRBJ2-2 | - | TRBV18 | TRBD1 | TGTGCCAGCTCACGCCGGGACAGTATCCACACCGGGGAGCTGTTTTTT | CASSRRDSIHTGELFF
TRBJ2-3 | - | TRBV7-3 | TRBD2 | TGTGCCAGCAGCCCGCGACTAGCGGGGGATCGGACAGATACGCAGTATTTT | CASSPRLAGDRTDTQYF
TRBJ2-3 | - | TRBV25-1 | TRBD2 | TGTGCCAGCAGTCGCGGCGGGGGGGCGAATACGCAGTATTTT | CASSRGGGANTQYF
TRBJ2-7 | - | TRBV6-2/TRBV6-3 | - | TGTGCCAGCAGTTACGGAGGGAGCCAGTCCTACGAGCAGTACTTC | CASSYGGSQSYEQYF
TRBJ1-4 | - | TRBV5-1 | - | TGCGCCAGCAGTCCGACGGCAACTAATGAAAAACTGTTTTTT | CASSPTATNEKLFF
TRBJ1-1 | - | TRBV4-1 | - | TGCGCCAGCAGTGTGAGGGTGTTAAGTGAAGCTTTCTTT | CASSVRVLSEAFF
TRBJ1-3 | - | TRBV4-2 | TRBD1 | TGTGCCAGCAGCCAAGGGCAACAGGGGGGAAACACCATATATTTT | CASSQGQQGGNTIYF
TRBJ1-1 | - | TRBV4-1 | - | TGCGCCAGCCGTAGGCCCGAGGCCAACACTGAAGCTTTCTTT | CASRRPEANTEAFF
TRBJ2-7 | many | TRBV12-3/TRBV12-4 | - | TGTGCCAGCAGGGCTACAGGATCATACGAGCAGTACTTC | CASRATGSYEQYF
TRBJ1-3 | - | TRBV4-2 | - | TGTGCCAGCAGCCAAGGGAACACCGGCGGGGCTGGAAACACCATATATTTT | CASSQGNTGGAGNTIYF
TRBJ1-5 | few | TRBV20-1 | - | TGCAGTGCTAGAAAGGCCGGGGGCAATCAGCCCCAGCATTTT | CSARKAGGNQPQHF